The 11 T cell receptor beta chains given below trace back to one sample, sequenced in a study of CD8 T cells in ankylosing spondylitis. Points from the study as a whole: Within ankylosing spondylitis blood, a TCR beta motif made up of eight or nine highly homologous variants appeared to be characteristic.

These receptors' antigens are unknown. TCRdb re-called the 5' RACE reads through MiXCR, storing one row per CDR3 protein. The sample lists hundreds of thousands of distinct CDR3 sequences, roughly an eighth occurring once. The material sequenced was blood, either unsorted or a sorted T cell fraction (not recorded which). These receptors all stem from a male donor with ankylosing spondylitis.

The chain joins TRBV12-3 or TRBV12-4 to TRBJ2-3; TRBD1 matches 7 bases. This CDR3 has 19 amino acids. The J segment lost 6 bases and the V segment lost 3 bases, leaving 21 bases of the junction unmatched. The chain's CDR3 is CASSFRGGEKKSFMDTQYF. Here the CDR3 DNA reads TGTGCCAGCAGTTTTCGAGGGGGCGAGAAGAAAAGTTTTATGGATACGCAGTATTTT.

This sequence joins TRBV2 and TRBJ1-2, with unresolved D. Germline V CDR1 and CDR2: SNHLY, FYNNEI. The CDR3 totals 15 residues. V lost 0 bases and J lost 0, with 8 bases in between. As DNA, the CDR3 is TGTGCCAGCAGTGAAGCGCTCGGAGCTAACTATGGCTACACCTTC. Translating gives CASSEALGANYGYTF.

J is TRBJ2-3 and V is TRBV5-4, with TRBD1 identical over 8 bases. Looked up from germline, CDR1 is SGHNT and CDR2 is YYREEE (reference sequence). The CDR3 is made up of 15 amino acids. The J segment lost 4 bases and the V segment lost 1 base, leaving 5 bases of the junction unmatched. Here the CDR3 DNA reads TGTGCCAGCAGCTTGCGACAGGGACAGGCAGATACGCAGTATTTT. Its translation is CASSLRQGQADTQYF.

This sequence joins TRBV30 and TRBJ1-1; D unclear. Trimming shortened V by 8 bases and J by 3 bases, and 10 bases separated the two germline ends. Germline CDR1 and CDR2: GTSNPN and SVGIG (reference sequence). The CDR3 has 11 amino acids. CDR3: CAAEFYTEAFF. The CDR3 DNA sequence: TGTGCCGCCGAATTTTACACTGAAGCTTTCTTT.

The genes are TRBV5-1 and TRBJ2-7, with no clear D. V shed 4 bases and J shed 5 bases, with 16 bases lying between them. The CDR3 has 14 residues. CDR1 is SGHRS, CDR2 YFSETQ, per germline. The CDR3 coding sequence is TGCGCCAGCAGCCTTATAAGTGGCTACCACGAGCAGTACTTC. Amino acids: CASSLISGYHEQYF.

This clonotype was recorded at least ten times. The V call is TRBV29-1, the J call TRBJ1-1; 7 bases are a match to TRBD1. The germline gives CDR1 SQVTM, CDR2 ANQGSEA. V was pared by 7 bases and J by 1 base, with 6 bases of the junction left unmatched. The CDR3 runs 13 residues. For the CDR3, the DNA is TGCAGCGGGGACAGCGCCAGGAACACTGAAGCTTTCTTT. Its protein product is CSGDSARNTEAFF.

The sample holds a few counts of this clonotype. The chain uses TRBV20-1 and TRBJ2-2, with D perhaps given as TRBD1 or TRBD2 (5 bases each). The CDR3 is 16 residues long. The V and J ends lost 0 bases and 2 bases respectively, with 13 bases between them. Germline V gene lookup returns CDR1 DFQATT and CDR2 SNEGSKA (reference sequence). The DNA of the CDR3 is TGCAGTGCTAGAGATTACGACGGGACCAACACCGGGGAGCTGTTTTTT. Residues: CSARDYDGTNTGELFF.

V and J are TRBV11-2 and TRBJ2-3, with 12 nucleotides matching TRBD2. The V segment lost 5 bases and the J segment 4 bases; nucleotides outside the gene matches: 4. Germline CDR1 and CDR2: SGHAT and FQNNGV. The CDR3 runs 15 residues. The CDR3 here is CASSRTSGTADTQYF. The CDR3 nucleotides read TGTGCCAGCAGCCGGACTAGCGGGACCGCAGATACGCAGTATTTT. The whole variable domain, remainder taken from reference TRBV11-2 and TRBJ2-3, is EAGVAQSPRYKIIEKRQSVAFWCNPISGHATLYWYQQILGQGPKLLIQFQNNGVVDDSQLPKDRFSAERLKGVDSTLKIQPAKLEDSAVYLCASSRTSGTADTQYFGPGTRLTVL.

This clonotype showed up just a few times. The chain couples TRBV21-1 to TRBJ2-3; TRBD2 is taken as the D call from the table, unchecked against the DNA. TRBV21-1 is annotated as a pseudogene. The CDR3 consists of 20 residues. DNA of the CDR3: TGTGCCAGCAGCAAAGCGCGGAATACACCGCTATCACCCTTCACAGATACGCAGTATTTT. Its translation: CASSKARNTPLSPFTDTQYF.

The chain has TRBV20-1 and TRBJ1-2; D remains ambiguous. Germline CDR1 and CDR2: DFQATT and SNEGSKA (reference sequence). The CDR3 is made up of 13 amino acids. V shed 5 bases and J shed 6 bases, with 16 bases lying between them. This CDR3 is CSASGPMKNGYTF. The CDR3 bases are TGCAGTGCTTCCGGACCGATGAAGAATGGCTACACCTTC.

This chain links TRBV20-1 with TRBJ2-2; a possible D gene is TRBD2 (6 bases). This CDR3 comprises 16 residues. Looked up from germline, CDR1 is DFQATT and CDR2 is SNEGSKA (reference sequence). V was clipped by 2 bases and J by 0 bases, with 13 bases between them. The CDR3 sequence is CSARYAGTPNTGELFF. CDR3 DNA: TGCAGTGCTAGATACGCCGGGACTCCGAACACCGGGGAGCTGTTTTTT.